Presented here are 7 T cell receptor beta chains from one specimen sequenced in a study of cytomegalovirus exposure and HLA in healthy donors (dated by TCRdb to about 2017). Preparation of the library involved the immunoSEQ multiplex PCR assay. For the multiplex PCR, a mixture combining 60 forward primers for TCR Vbeta segments and 13 reverse primers for TCR Jbeta segments was used. TCRdb re-hosts the immuneACCESS table, in-frame sequences only. Its copies lack some clones; in the studies checked, an unresolved V gene accounts for under half of them, and the cause for the rest is not known. For this sample the table gives tens of thousands of clones, of which 65% to 80% were detected only once. Around 12% of the sample comes from the top ten. The sample comprised PBMCs. The receptors shown here come from a man aged 70-80 years in good health and CMV-seronegative.

This rearrangement joins TRBV28 to TRBJ2-7; 8 bases fit TRBD1. Germline V gives CDR1 MDHEN, CDR2 SYDVKM. This CDR3 contains 15 residues. Trimming removed 4 bases from V and 2 bases from J; junction bases left unmatched: 7. Here the CDR3 DNA reads TGTGCCAGCAGTTCCCCCGGGACAGGTCCCTACGAGCAGTACTTC. Amino acids: CASSSPGTGPYEQYF.

This chain links TRBV12-5 with TRBJ2-4; 10 bases are shared with TRBD1. V was clipped by 3 bases and J by 1 base; unmatched bases: 9. The V gene's germline CDR1 is LGHNT and CDR2 FRNRAP. This CDR3 is 18 amino acids long. The CDR3 DNA reads TGTGCTAGTGGTTTCACCGGACAGGGGGTAAGGGCCAAAAACATTCAGTACTTC. It is translated as CASGFTGQGVRAKNIQYF. Full variable domain (outside the CDR3, taken from reference TRBV12-5 and TRBJ2-4): DARVTQTPRHKVTEMGQEVTMRCQPILGHNTVFWYRQTMMQGLELLAYFRNRAPLDDSGMPKDRFSAEMPDATLATLKIQPSEPRDSAVYFCASGFTGQGVRAKNIQYFGAGTRLSVL.

Details on this clone: This CDR3 is also generated by other DNA sequences in the sample. The chain recombines TRBV30 with TRBJ1-5; D possibly corresponds to TRBD1 (5 bases). Germline V lookup: CDR1 GTSNPN, CDR2 SVGIG (reference sequence). V lost 2 bases, J lost 7 bases, and 12 bases lay in between. The CDR3 consists of 13 residues. The CDR3 DNA reads TGTGCCTGGAGTCGGCAGGGTAACCAGCCCCAGCATTTT. Amino acids: CAWSRQGNQPQHF.

V and J are TRBV5-1 and TRBJ2-1, with D uncertain. V was shortened by 2 bases and J by 0 bases, with 9 bases between the two germline ends. The CDR3 has 15 amino acids. The V gene's germline CDR1 is SGHRS and CDR2 YFSETQ. For the CDR3, the DNA is TGCGCCAGCAGCTTATCATATAGCTCCTACAATGAGCAGTTCTTC. Translation gives CASSLSYSSYNEQFF.

This clone was seen more than once but under ten times. The rearrangement uses TRBV7-2 and TRBJ1-2, with a possible D match to TRBD1 (5 bases). The length of the CDR3 is 15 residues. Germline V lookup: CDR1 SGHTA, CDR2 FQGNSA. V was clipped by 1 base and J by 5 bases, with 14 bases between them. CDR3 sequence: CASSLGGRGGYGYTF. CDR3 coding DNA: TGTGCCAGCAGCTTAGGCGGTAGGGGTGGGTATGGCTACACCTTC.

This chain links TRBV5-7 with TRBJ1-1; 8 nucleotides align to TRBD1. TRBV5-7 is sorted into the ORF group, with uncertain function. The CDR3 is made up of 14 amino acids. V shed 2 bases and J 3 bases; nucleotides not matched to a gene: 3. CDR3 in amino acids: CASSFTGGYTEAFF. CDR3 bases: TGTGCCAGCAGCTTCACAGGGGGATACACTGAAGCTTTCTTT.

V usage is TRBV30 and J usage is TRBJ1-5; TRBD1 might be the D (6 bases). This CDR3 region has 14 residues. Trimming removed 0 bases from V and 5 bases from J, with 11 bases in between. Germline V gene data show CDR1 as GTSNPN and CDR2 as SVGIG (reference sequence). CDR3 bases: TGTGCCTGGAGTGTTGGGGGCGCGGATCAGCCCCAGCATTTT. Translated, it gives CAWSVGGADQPQHF.